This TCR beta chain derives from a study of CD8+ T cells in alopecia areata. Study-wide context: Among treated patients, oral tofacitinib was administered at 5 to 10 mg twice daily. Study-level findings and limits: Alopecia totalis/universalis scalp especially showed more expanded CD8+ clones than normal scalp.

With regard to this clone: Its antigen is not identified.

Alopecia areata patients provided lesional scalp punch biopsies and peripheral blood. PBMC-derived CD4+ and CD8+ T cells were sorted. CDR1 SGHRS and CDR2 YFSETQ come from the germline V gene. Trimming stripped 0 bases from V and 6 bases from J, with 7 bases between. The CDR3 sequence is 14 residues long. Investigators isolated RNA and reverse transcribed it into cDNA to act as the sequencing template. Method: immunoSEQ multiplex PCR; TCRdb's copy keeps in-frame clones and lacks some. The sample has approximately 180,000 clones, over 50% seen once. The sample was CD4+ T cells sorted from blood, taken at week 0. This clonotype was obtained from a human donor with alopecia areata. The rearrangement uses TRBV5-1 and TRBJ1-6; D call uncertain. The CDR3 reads CASSLGRTNSPLHF. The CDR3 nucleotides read TGCGCCAGCAGCTTGGGACGGACTAATTCACCCCTCCACTTT. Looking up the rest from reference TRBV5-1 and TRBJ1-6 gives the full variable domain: KAGVTQTPRYLIKTRGQQVTLSCSPISGHRSVSWYQQTPGQGLQFLFEYFSETQRNKGNFPGRFSGRQFSNSRSEMNVSTLELGDSALYLCASSLGRTNSPLHFGNGTRLTVT.